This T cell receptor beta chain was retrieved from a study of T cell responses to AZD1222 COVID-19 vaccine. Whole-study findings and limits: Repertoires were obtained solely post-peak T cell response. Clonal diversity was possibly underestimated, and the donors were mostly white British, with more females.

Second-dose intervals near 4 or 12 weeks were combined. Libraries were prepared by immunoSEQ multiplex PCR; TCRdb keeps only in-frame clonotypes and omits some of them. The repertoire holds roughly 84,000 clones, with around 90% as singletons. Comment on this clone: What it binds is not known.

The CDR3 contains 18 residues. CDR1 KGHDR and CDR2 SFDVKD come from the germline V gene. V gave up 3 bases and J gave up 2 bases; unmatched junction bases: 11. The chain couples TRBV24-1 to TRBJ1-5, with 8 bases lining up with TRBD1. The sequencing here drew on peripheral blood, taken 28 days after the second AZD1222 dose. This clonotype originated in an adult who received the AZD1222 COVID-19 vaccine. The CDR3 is CATSDMAGQGGGNQPQHF. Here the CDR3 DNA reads TGTGCCACCAGTGATATGGCCGGACAGGGAGGGGGCAATCAGCCCCAGCATTTT.